What follows is one TCR beta chain and its context. TCRdb keeps only in-frame clones here, not all; method: immunoSEQ multiplex PCR. Of about 70,000 clones listed, approximately 78% are singletons. The entry originates in a study of OX40 agonist ivuxolimab in advanced cancers. Trimming at V came to 0 bases and at J to 5 bases, leaving 7 bases not matched to a gene. CDR1 and CDR2 (germline): LGHNA, YSLEER. This CDR3 region has 16 residues. V and J are TRBV4-3 and TRBJ2-1; 7 bases are a match to TRBD1. Material: CD4+ or CD8+ T cells sorted from blood, obtained in a trial of the OX40 agonist ivuxolimab. This TCR came from an adult with an advanced solid tumor such as melanoma, head and neck, liver or kidney cancer. CDR3 amino acids: CASSQEPGQIDNEQFF. The CDR3 region has the DNA TGCGCCAGCAGCCAAGAGCCGGGACAGATAGACAATGAGCAGTTCTTC.